The sample holds a few counts of the clone carrying this T cell receptor (beta chain). J was trimmed by 8 bases and V by 1 base; bases with no gene match: 5. The CDR3 sequence is 14 residues long. CDR1 and CDR2 (germline): SEHNR, FQNEAQ (reference sequence). cDNA libraries for TCR alpha and TCR beta, carrying sample barcodes and UMIs, came from 5'RACE with constant-segment primers. TCRdb called the 5' RACE reads again in MiXCR, with one record for every CDR3 protein. The data contain roughly 380,000 distinct CDR3 sequences, 25% to 30% of them singletons. The data derive from a study of T-cell memory formation after mild COVID-19. In the study overall: Across donors, TCR clusters were largely donor specific.

The source of this sequence is an adult woman who had mild COVID-19 (a few samples of this study predate the infection). Cell type and time point are not known. The sequenced material came from PBMCs or a T cell subset sorted from them (not recorded which). This rearrangement joins TRBV7-9 to TRBJ2-1, with 7 bases lining up with TRBD1. The CDR3, as DNA: TGTGCCAGCAGCTTAGAACACAGGGGAGATGAGCAGTTCTTC. Its protein product is CASSLEHRGDEQFF. The full variable domain, its missing parts supplied by reference TRBV7-9 and TRBJ2-1, is DTGVSQNPRHKITKRGQNVTFRCDPISEHNRLYWYRQTLGQGPEFLTYFQNEAQLEKSRLLSDRFSAERPKGSFSTLEIQRTEQGDSAMYLCASSLEHRGDEQFFGPGTRLTVL.